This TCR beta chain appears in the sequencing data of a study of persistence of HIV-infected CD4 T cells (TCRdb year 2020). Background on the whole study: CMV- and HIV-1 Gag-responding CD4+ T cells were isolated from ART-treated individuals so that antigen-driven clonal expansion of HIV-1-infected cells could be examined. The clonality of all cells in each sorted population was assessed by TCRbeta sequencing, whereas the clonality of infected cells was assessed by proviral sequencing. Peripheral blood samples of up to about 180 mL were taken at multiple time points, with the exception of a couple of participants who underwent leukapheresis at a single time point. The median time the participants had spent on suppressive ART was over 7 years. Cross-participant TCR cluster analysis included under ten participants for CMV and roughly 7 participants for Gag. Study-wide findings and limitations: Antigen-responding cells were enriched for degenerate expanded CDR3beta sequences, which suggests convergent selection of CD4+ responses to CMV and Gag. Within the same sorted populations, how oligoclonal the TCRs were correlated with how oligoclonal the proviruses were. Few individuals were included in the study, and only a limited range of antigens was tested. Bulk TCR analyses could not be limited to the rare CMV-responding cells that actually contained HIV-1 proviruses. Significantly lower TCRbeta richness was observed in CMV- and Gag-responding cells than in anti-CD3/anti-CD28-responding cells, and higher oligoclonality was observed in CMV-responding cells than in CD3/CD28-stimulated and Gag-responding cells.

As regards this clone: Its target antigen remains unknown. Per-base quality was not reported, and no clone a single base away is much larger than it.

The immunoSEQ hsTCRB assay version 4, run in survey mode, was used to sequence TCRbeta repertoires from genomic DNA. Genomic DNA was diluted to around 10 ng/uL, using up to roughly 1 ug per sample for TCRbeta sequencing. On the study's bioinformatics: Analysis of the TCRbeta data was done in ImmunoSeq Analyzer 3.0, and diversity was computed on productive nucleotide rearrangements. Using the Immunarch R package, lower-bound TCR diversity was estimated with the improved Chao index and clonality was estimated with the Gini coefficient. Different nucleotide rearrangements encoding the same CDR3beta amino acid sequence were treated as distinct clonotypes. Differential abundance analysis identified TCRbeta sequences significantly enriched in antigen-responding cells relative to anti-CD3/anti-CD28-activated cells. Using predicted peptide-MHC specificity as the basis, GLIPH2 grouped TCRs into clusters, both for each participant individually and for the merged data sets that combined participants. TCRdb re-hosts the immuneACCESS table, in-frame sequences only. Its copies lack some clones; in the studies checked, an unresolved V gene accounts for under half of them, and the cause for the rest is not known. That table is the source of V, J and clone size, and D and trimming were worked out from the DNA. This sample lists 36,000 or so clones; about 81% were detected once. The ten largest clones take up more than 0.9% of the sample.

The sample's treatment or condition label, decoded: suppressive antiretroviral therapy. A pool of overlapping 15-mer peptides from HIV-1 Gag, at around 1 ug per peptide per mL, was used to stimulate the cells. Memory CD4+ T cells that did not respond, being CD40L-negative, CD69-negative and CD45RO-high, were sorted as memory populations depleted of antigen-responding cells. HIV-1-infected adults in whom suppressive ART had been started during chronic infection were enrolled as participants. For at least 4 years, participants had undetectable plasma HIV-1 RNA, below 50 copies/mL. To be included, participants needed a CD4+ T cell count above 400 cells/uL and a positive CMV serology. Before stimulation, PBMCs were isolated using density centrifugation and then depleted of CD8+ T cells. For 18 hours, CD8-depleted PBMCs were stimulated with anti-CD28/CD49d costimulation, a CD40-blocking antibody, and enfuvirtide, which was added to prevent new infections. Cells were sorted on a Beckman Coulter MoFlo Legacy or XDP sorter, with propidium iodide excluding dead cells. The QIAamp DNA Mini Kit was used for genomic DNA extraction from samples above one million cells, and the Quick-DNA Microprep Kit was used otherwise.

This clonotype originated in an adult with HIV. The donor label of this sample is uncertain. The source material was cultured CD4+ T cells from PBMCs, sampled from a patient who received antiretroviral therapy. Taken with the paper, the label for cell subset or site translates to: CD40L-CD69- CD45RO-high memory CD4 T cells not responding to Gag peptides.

The DNA sequence is TGTGCCAGCAGCTTTGCGGGGGGCGCCGGCACAGATACGCAGTATTTT. Translated, it reads CASSFAGGAGTDTQYF. The chain joins TRBV5-6 to TRBJ2-3, with 8 middle bases fitting TRBD2. CDR1 and CDR2, per the germline V gene, are SGHDT and YYEEEE. V has 2 bases trimmed and J has 1 base trimmed; junction bases matching no gene number 6. The CDR3 contains 16 residues, cysteine and phenylalanine counted. The DNA shown is the 48-base CDR3, in frame from base 1.